This T cell receptor beta chain derives from a study of Ad26.COV2.S vaccination and SARS-CoV-2 variants. Across the whole study: Ad26.COV2.S given intramuscularly, once or twice 56 days apart. Overall study findings and caveats: Total T cell responses were possibly underestimated by TCR breadth and depth analyses. Participants given vaccine showed non-spike TCR breadth similar to that of placebo recipients.

The trim removed 3 bases at V and 4 bases at J, leaving 5 bases unmatched. This CDR3 spans 15 amino acids. Germline V gives CDR1 ENHRY, CDR2 SYGVKD. Comment on this clone: Its antigen is not identified.

Sequencing was performed with immunoSEQ multiplex PCR; in TCRdb, only in-frame clones are kept and a portion is missing. The repertoire holds about 440,000 clones, with around 91% as singletons. This sample's treatment: roughly 19 received Ad26.COV2.S at low or high dose, single or two shots; five or six received placebo; per-sample allocation not given. Sampling occurred on day 63 after the first vaccine or placebo injection. The chain uses TRBV10-3 and TRBJ2-1; 8 nucleotides agree with TRBD1. The sequencing here drew on peripheral blood, taken in a trial of Ad26.COV2.S vaccine versus placebo. The receptor was isolated from a person aged 18-65 years who received the Ad26.COV2.S COVID-19 vaccine or a placebo. For the CDR3, the DNA is TGTGCCATCAGTGAATTTACAGGGGGTTACAATGAGCAGTTCTTC. This sequence encodes CAISEFTGGYNEQFF.